What follows describes a single T cell receptor (beta chain). The source of the sample is a study of blood T cell repertoires in COVID-19. The repertoire was sequenced with immunoSEQ multiplex PCR; TCRdb's copy has only in-frame clones and lacks some. Among 90,000 to 100,000 clones listed, 84% were seen once. Looked up from germline, CDR1 is SGHTA and CDR2 is FQGNSA. J lost 5 bases, V lost 5 bases, and 5 bases had no gene match. The CDR3 is made up of 14 amino acids. The V and J genes are TRBV7-2 and TRBJ2-1; 8 nucleotides line up with TRBD2. The TCR sequence derives from a man between 60 and 75 years old with acute or convalescent COVID-19. The specimen was peripheral blood. CDR3 DNA: TGTGCCAGCAGCCTCGGACTAGCTAACAATGAGCAGTTCTTC. Protein product: CASSLGLANNEQFF.